This TCR beta chain was obtained from a study of cytomegalovirus exposure and HLA in healthy donors. Study-wide findings and caveats: CMV serostatus was the sole immune exposure information available.

The PCR ran on 60 Vbeta and 13 Jbeta primers. Only in-frame clones appear in the TCRdb table, and some are missing; sequencing was by immunoSEQ multiplex PCR. Here the sample spans some 150,000 clones, almost 80% being singletons. As concerns this clone: What it binds is not known.

Per germline, CDR1 SGHAT and CDR2 FQNNGV. The CDR3 is 13 residues long. Trimming cost V 4 bases and J 5 bases, with 10 bases left between them. The sample comprised PBMCs. The V call is TRBV11-2, the J call TRBJ2-3; a weak D match, TRBD2 (6 bases). The clonotype was recovered from a man aged 40-50 years in good health and CMV-seropositive. The CDR3 DNA reads as TGTGCCAGCAGCTACGGACTAAGAGATACGCAGTATTTT. Residues: CASSYGLRDTQYF.